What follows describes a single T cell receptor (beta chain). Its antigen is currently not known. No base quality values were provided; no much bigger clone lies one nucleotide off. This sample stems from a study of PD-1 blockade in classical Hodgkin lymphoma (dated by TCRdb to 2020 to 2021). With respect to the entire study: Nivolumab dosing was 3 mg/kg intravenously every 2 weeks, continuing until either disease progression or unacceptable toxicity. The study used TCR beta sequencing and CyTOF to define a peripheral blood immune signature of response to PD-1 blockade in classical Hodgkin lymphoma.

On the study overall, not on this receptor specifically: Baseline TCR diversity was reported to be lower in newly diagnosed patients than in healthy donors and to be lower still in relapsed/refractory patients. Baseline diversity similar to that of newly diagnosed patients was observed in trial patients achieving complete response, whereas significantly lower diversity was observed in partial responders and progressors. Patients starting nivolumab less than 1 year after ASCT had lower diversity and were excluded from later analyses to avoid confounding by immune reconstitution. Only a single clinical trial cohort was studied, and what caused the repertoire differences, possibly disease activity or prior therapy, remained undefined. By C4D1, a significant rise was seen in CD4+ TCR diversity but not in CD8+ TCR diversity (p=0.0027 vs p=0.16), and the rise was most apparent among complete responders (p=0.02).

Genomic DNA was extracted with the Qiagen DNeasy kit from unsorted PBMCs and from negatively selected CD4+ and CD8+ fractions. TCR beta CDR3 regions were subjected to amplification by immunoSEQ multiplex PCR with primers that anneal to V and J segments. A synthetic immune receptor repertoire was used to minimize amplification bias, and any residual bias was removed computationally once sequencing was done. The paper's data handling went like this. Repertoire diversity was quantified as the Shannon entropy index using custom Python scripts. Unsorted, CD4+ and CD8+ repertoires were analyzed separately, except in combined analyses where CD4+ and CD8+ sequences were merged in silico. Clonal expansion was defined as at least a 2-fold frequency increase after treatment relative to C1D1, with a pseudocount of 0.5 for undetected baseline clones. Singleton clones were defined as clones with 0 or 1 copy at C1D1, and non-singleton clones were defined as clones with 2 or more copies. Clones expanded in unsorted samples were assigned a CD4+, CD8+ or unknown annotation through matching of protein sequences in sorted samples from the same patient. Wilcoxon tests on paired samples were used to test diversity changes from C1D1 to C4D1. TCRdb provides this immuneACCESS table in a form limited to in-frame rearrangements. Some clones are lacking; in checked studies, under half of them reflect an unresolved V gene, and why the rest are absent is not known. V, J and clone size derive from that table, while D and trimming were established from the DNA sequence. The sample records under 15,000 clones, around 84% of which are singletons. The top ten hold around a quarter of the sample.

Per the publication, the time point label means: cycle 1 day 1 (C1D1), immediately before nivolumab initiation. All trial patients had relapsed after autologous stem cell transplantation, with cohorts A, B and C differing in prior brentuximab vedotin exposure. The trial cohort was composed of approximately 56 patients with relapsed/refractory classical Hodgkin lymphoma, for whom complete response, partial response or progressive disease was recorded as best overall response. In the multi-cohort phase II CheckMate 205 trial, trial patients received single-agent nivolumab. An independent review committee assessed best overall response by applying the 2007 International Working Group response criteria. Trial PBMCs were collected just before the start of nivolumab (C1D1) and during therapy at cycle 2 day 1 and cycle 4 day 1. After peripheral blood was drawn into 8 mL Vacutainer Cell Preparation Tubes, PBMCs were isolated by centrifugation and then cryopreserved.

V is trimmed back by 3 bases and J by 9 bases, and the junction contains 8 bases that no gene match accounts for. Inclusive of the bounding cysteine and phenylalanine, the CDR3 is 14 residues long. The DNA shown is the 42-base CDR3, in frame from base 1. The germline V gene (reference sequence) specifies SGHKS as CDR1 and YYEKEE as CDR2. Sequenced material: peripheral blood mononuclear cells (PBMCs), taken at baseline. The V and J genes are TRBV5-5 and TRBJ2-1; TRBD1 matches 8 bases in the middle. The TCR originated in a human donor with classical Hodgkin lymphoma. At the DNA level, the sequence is TGTGCCAGCAGCTCACGGGACAGGCGCCCTGAGCAGTTCTTC. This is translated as CASSSRDRRPEQFF.